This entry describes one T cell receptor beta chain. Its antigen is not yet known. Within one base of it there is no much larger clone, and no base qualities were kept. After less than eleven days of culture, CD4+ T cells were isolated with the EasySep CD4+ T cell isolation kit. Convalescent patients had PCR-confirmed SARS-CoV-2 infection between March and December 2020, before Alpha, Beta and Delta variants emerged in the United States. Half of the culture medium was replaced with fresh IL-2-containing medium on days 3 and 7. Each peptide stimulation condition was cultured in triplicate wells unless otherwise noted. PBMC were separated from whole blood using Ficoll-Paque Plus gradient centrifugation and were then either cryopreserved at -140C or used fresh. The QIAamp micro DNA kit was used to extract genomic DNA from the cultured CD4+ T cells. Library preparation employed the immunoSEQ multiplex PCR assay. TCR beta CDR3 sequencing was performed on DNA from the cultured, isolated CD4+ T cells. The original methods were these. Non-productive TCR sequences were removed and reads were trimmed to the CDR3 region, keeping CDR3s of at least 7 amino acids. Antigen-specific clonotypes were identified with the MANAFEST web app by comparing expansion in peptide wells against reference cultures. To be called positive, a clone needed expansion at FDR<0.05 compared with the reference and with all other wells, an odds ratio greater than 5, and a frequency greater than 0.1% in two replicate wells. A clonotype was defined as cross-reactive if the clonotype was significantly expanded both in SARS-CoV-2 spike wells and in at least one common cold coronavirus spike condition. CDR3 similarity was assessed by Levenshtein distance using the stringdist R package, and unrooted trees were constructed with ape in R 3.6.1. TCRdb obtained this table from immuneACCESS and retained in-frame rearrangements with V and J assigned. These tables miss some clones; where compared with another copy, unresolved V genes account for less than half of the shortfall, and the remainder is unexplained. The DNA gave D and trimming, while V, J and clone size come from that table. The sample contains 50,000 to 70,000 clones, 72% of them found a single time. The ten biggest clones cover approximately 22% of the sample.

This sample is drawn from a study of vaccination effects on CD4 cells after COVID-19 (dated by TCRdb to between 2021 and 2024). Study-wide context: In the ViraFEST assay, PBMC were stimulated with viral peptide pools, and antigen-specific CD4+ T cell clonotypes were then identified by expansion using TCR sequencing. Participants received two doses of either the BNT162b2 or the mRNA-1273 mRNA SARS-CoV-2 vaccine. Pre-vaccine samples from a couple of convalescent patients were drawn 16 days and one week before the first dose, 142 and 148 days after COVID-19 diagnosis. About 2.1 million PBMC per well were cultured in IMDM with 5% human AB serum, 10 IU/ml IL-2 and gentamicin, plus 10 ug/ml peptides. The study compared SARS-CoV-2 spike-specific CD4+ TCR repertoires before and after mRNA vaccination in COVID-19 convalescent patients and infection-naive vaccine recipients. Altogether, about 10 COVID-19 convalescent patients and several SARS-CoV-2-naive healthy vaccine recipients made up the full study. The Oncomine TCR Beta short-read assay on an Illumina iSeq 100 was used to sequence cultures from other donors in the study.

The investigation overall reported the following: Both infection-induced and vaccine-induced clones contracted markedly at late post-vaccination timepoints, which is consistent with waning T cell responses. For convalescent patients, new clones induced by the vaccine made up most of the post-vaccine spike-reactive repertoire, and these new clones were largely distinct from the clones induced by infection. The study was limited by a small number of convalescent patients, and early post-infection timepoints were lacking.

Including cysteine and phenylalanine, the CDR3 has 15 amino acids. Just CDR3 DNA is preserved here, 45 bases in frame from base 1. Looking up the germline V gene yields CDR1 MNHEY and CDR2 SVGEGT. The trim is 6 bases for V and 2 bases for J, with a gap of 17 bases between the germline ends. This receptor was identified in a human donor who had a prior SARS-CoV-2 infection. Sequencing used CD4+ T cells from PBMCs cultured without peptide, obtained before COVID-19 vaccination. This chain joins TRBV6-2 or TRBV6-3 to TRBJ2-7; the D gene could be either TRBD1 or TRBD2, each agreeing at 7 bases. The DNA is TGTGCCAGCAGCGCAGACCAGGGGGGGACCTACGAGCAGTACTTC. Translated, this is CASSADQGGTYEQYF.